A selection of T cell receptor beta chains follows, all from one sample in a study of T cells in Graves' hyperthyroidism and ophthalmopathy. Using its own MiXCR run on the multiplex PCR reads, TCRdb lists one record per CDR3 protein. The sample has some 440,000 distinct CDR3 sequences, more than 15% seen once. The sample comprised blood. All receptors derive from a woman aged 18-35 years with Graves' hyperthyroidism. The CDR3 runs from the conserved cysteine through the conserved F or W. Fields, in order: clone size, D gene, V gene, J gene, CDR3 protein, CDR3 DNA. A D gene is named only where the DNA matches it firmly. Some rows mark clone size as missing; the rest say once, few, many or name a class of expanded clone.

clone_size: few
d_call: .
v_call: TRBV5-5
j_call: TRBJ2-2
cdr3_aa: CASSLMGRNTGELFF
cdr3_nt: TGTGCCAGCAGCTTGATGGGGCGCAACACCGGGGAGCTGTTTTTT

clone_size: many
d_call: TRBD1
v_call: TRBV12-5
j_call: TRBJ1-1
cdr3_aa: CASGFVTGQGKTEAFF
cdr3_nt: TGTGCTAGTGGTTTTGTAACGGGACAGGGGAAAACTGAAGCTTTCTTT

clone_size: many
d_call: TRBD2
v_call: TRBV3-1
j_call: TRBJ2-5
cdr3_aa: CASSPSPSSGETQYF
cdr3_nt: TGTGCCAGCAGCCCGTCACCCTCTAGCGGGGAGACCCAGTACTTC

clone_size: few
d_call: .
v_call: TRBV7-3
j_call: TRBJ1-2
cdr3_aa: CASSQSGGTDYGYTF
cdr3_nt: TGTGCCAGCAGCCAGAGTGGGGGTACGGACTATGGCTACACCTTC

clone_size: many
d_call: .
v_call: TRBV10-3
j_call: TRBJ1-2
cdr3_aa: CAISESIPGGGYTF
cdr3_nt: TGTGCCATCAGTGAGTCTATCCCTGGAGGTGGCTACACCTTC

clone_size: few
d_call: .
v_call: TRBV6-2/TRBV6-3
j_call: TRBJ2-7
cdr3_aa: CASSWATGYEQYF
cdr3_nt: TGTGCCAGCAGTTGGGCGACGGGGTACGAGCAGTACTTC

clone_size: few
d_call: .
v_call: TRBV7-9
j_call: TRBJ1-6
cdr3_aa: CASSFAGSTESPLHF
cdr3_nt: TGTGCCAGCAGCTTCGCAGGGAGTACAGAGTCACCCCTCCACTTT

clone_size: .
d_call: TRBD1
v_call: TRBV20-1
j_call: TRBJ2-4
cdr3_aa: CSAQTGVALVKNIQYF
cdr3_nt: TGCAGTGCCCAAACAGGGGTGGCGTTGGTCAAAAACATTCAGTACTTC

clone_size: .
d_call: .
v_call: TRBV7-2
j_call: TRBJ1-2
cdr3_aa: CASLNLGGYTF
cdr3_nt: TGTGCCAGCCTTAACTTGGGGGGCTACACCTTC

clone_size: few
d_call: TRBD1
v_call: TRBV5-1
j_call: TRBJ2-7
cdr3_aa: CASSSSLARDRGRGGEQYF
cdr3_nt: TGCGCCAGCAGCTCCTCTCTGGCTCGGGACAGGGGGCGCGGTGGGGAGCAGTACTTC

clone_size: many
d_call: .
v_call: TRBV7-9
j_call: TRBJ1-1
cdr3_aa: CASSLGGQRTFF
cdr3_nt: TGTGCCAGCAGCTTAGGTGGGCAGCGGACTTTCTTT

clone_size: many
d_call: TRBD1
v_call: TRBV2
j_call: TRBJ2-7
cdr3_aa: CASSGPNRGHYEQYF
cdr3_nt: TGTGCCAGCAGTGGCCCCAACAGGGGGCACTACGAGCAGTACTTC

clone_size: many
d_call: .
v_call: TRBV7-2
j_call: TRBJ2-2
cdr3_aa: CASSLVIAGELFF
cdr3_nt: TGTGCCAGCAGCTTAGTGATTGCCGGGGAGCTGTTTTTT

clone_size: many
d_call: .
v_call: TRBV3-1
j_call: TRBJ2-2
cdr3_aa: CASSHDRVTGELFF
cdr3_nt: TGTGCCAGCAGCCATGATCGTGTCACCGGGGAGCTGTTTTTT

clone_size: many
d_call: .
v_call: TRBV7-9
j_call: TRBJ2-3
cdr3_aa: CASRGPGGTDTQYF
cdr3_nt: TGTGCCAGCAGGGGACCCGGCGGCACAGATACGCAGTATTTT

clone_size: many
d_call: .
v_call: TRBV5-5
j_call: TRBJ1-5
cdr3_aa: CASSFGAGVLQPQHF
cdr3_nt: TGTGCCAGCAGCTTCGGGGCAGGGGTACTGCAGCCCCAGCATTTT

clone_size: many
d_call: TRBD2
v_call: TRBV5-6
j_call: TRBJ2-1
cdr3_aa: CASSLAGTSGGHPRYNEQFF
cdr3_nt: TGTGCCAGCAGCTTGGCCGGGACTAGCGGGGGCCACCCACGCTACAATGAGCAGTTCTTC

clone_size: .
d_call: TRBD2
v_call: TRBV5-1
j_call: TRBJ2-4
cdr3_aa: CASSPRTSDNIQYF
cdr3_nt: TGTGCCAGCAGCCCCCGGACTAGTGACAACATTCAGTACTTC

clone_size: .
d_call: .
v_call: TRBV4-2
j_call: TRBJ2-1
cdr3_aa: CASSQRASSYNEQFF
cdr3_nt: TGTGCCAGCAGCCAGAGGGCGAGCTCCTACAATGAGCAGTTCTTC

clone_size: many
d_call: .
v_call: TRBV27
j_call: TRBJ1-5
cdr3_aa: CASSSHPDSQQPQHF
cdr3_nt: TGTGCCAGCAGTTCCCACCCCGACAGTCAACAGCCCCAGCATTTT

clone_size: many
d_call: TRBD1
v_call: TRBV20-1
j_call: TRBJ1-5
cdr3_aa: CSAAPGQGARNQPQHF
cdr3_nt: TGCAGTGCGGCCCCGGGACAGGGGGCACGCAATCAGCCCCAGCATTTT

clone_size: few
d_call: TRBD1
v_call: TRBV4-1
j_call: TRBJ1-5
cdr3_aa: CASSQDLRDRFNQPQHF
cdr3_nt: TGCGCCAGCAGCCAAGACCTTAGGGACAGGTTCAATCAGCCCCAGCATTTT

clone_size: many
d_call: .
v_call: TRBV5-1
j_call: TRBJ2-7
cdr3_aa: CASSLAATGASYEQYF
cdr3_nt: TGCGCCAGCAGCTTGGCGGCGACAGGAGCCTCCTACGAGCAGTACTTC

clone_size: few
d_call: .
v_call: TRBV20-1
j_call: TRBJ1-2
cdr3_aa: CSARAPRGPNYGYTF
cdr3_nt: TGCAGTGCTAGGGCCCCCCGGGGACCTAACTATGGCTACACCTTC

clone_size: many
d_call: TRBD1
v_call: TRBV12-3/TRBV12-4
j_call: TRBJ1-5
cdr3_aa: CASTLGQGNQPQHF
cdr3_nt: TGTGCCAGCACCCTGGGACAGGGCAATCAGCCCCAGCATTTT

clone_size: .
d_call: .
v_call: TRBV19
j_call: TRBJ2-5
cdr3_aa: CASSIGAQETQYF
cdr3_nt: TGTGCCAGTAGTATAGGAGCCCAAGAGACCCAGTACTTC

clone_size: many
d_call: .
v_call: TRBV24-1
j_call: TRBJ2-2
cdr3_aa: CATSSDDTTGELFF
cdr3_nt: TGTGCCACCAGTTCGGACGATACTACCGGGGAGCTGTTTTTT

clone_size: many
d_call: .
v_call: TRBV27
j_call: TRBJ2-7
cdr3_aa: CASAPSGGQILYEQYF
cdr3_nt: TGTGCCAGCGCCCCAAGCGGGGGACAGATTTTGTACGAGCAGTACTTC

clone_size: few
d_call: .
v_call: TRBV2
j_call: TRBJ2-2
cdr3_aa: CASMRQGMAGELFF
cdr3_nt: TGTGCCAGCATGAGGCAGGGCATGGCCGGGGAGCTGTTTTTT

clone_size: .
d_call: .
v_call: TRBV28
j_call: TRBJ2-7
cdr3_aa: CASSLVSRQQYF
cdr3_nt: TGTGCCAGCAGTTTAGTAAGTAGGCAGCAGTACTTC

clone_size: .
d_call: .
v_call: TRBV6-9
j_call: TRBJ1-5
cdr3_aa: CASSWTLNQPQHF
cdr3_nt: TGTGCCAGCAGTTGGACCCTTAATCAACCCCAGCATTTT

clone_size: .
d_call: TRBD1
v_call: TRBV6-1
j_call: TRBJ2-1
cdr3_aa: CASTYRGGQGGNEQFF
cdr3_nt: TGTGCCAGCACCTACAGGGGGGGACAGGGGGGGAATGAGCAGTTCTTC

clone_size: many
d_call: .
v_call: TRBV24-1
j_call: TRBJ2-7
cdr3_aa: CATSLSGYEQYF
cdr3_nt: TGTGCCACCAGTCTGAGCGGGTACGAGCAGTACTTC

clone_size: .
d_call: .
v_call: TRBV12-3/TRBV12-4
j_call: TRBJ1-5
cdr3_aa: CASKSLRNQPQHF
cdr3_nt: TGTGCCAGCAAAAGTCTGCGCAATCAGCCCCAGCATTTT

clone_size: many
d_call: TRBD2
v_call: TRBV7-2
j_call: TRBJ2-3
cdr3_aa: CASSLVGGWADTQYF
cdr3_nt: TGTGCCAGCAGCTTAGTCGGGGGGTGGGCAGATACGCAGTATTTT

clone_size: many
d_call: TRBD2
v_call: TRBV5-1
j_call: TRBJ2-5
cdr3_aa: CASSLRTSGGQETQYF
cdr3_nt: TGCGCCAGCAGCCTGAGGACTAGCGGGGGTCAAGAGACCCAGTACTTC

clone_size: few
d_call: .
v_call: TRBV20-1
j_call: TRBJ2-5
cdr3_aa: CSAPNGGLAGTQYF
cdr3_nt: TGCAGTGCCCCGAACGGCGGCCTAGCAGGGACCCAGTACTTC

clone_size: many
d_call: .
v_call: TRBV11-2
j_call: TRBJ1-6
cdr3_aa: CASSPRGGNYNSPLHF
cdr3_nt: TGTGCCAGCAGCCCAAGGGGGGGAAATTATAATTCACCCCTCCACTTT

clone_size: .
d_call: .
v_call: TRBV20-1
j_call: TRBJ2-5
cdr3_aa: CSASRDNLQETQYF
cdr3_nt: TGCAGTGCTAGCAGGGACAACTTACAAGAGACCCAGTACTTC

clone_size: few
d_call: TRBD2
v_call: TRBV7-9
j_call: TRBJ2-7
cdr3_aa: CASSSTKGLAGGITRGDYYEQYF
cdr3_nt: TGTGCCAGCAGCTCAACCAAGGGGCTAGCGGGAGGAATTACTCGGGGTGATTACTACGAGCAGTACTTC

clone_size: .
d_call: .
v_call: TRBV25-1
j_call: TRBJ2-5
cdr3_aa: CASSGGSEGPKETQYF
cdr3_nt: TGTGCCAGCAGTGGGGGTTCTGAGGGACCCAAAGAGACCCAGTACTTC

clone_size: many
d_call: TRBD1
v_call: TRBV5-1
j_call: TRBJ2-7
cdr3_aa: CASSLGTGRLDEQYF
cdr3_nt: TGCGCCAGCAGCTTGGGGACAGGACGCTTAGACGAGCAGTACTTC

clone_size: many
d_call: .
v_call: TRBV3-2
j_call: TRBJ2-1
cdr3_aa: CASSQVSRCWDSGNEQFF
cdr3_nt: TGTGCCAGCAGCCAAGTATCCCGGTGCTGGGACAGCGGGAATGAGCAGTTCTTC

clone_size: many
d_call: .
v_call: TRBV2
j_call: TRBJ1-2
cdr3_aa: CASSVYRADGYTF
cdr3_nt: TGTGCCAGCAGTGTGTACAGGGCGGATGGCTACACCTTC

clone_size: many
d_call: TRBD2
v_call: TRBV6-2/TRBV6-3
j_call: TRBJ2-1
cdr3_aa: CASRLGLAFGDEQFF
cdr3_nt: TGTGCCAGCCGACTGGGACTAGCGTTCGGCGATGAGCAGTTCTTC

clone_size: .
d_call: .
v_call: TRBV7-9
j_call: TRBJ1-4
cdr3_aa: CASTPGDEKLFF
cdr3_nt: TGTGCCAGCACCCCTGGAGATGAAAAACTGTTTTTT

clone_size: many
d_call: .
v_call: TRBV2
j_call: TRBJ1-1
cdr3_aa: CASNTRRANTEAFF
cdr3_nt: TGTGCCAGCAACACGCGACGGGCGAACACTGAAGCTTTCTTT

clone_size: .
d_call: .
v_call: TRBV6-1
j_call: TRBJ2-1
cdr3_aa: CASSEPPRGYNEQFF
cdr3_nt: TGTGCCAGCAGTGAACCCCCAAGGGGCTACAATGAGCAGTTCTTC

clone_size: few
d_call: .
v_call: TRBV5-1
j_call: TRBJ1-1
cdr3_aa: CASSLWGGSSEAFF
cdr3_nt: TGCGCCAGCAGCTTGTGGGGCGGTAGCTCTGAAGCTTTCTTT

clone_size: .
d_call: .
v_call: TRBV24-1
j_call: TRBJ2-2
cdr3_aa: CATRMTGDTGELFF
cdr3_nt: TGTGCCACCAGAATGACCGGAGACACCGGGGAGCTGTTTTTT

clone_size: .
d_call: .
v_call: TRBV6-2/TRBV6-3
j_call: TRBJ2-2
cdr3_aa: CASSYSRSVGELFF
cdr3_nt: TGTGCCAGCAGTTACTCGAGATCGGTCGGGGAGCTGTTTTTT

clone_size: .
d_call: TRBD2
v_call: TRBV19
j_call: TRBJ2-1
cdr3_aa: CAIGAGGYNNNEQFF
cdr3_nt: TGTGCCATAGGTGCGGGAGGGTATAACAACAATGAGCAGTTCTTC

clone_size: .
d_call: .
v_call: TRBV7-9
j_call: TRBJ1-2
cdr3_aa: CASSRGTGTYGYTF
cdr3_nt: TGTGCCAGCAGCCGAGGAACAGGGACCTATGGCTACACCTTC